These T cell receptor beta chains were read from a single sample in a study of kidney transplant recipient with SARS-CoV-2 infection. TCRdb used MiXCR to reprocess the reads, holding one entry per CDR3 protein. In the table there are roughly 250,000 distinct CDR3 sequences, around 28% of which are singletons. The sample was a blood sample, taken at baseline and between days 110 and 120 from a kidney transplant recipient. Receptors were obtained from a male patient in his 30s who had COVID-19 and was a kidney transplant recipient. Some T cells may be the graft donor's. CDR3s include the opening cysteine and the closing phenylalanine or tryptophan. A D gene is named only where the DNA matches it firmly. Not every row has a clone size; where given, it reads once, few, many or a size class.

>-|TRBD2|TRBJ2-1|TRBV7-2
TGTGCCAGCAGCCTCCGGACTAGCGGGGGGGATGAGCAGTTCTTC
CASSLRTSGGDEQFF
>many|-|TRBJ1-6|TRBV30
TGTGCCTGGAGTAGGGAGGGTGGTTCACCCCTCCACTTT
CAWSREGGSPLHF
>-|-|TRBJ2-2|TRBV18
TGTGCCAGCTCGAGCACAGGGAACACCGGGGAGCTGTTTTTT
CASSSTGNTGELFF
>many|-|TRBJ2-1|TRBV5-6
TGTGCCAGCAGCTTGGCCGGGACCTCTTCCTACAATGAGCAGTTCTTC
CASSLAGTSSYNEQFF
>-|-|TRBJ2-1|TRBV9
TGTGCCAGCGGCAAAATGGACAATGAGCAGTTCTTC
CASGKMDNEQFF
>many|TRBD1|TRBJ1-2|TRBV20-1
TGCAGTGCTAGATTTCCGGGACAGGGTATCTATGGCTACACCTTC
CSARFPGQGIYGYTF
>many|TRBD2|TRBJ2-7|TRBV9
TGTGCCAGCAGCGTACTAGCGGGAAACTACGAGCAGTACTTC
CASSVLAGNYEQYF
>many|-|TRBJ2-5|TRBV6-8
TGTGCCAGCAGTTTCAAGCGTAGGGAGACCCAGTACTTC
CASSFKRRETQYF
>many|-|TRBJ1-2|TRBV6-1
TGTGCCAGCAGTAACAAGCCAGGTGGGAGAAAGACCTATGGCTACACCTTC
CASSNKPGGRKTYGYTF
>many|TRBD2|TRBJ2-1|TRBV24-1
TGTGCCACCAGTAGGGCTAGCGGGATGAATGAGCAGTTCTTC
CATSRASGMNEQFF
>many|-|TRBJ1-2|TRBV5-1
TGCGCCAGCAGTGGTAAATCGGTTCGAAAGACCTATGGCTACACCTTC
CASSGKSVRKTYGYTF
>-|TRBD2|TRBJ2-3|TRBV11-3
TGTGCCAGCAGCTTAACACTAGCGGGGGCCAGCACAGATACGCAGTATTTT
CASSLTLAGASTDTQYF
>-|-|TRBJ1-5|TRBV27
TGTGCCAGCAGTCAAACAAGTGGCAATCAGCCCCAGCATTTT
CASSQTSGNQPQHF
>many|TRBD1|TRBJ2-7|TRBV5-1
TGCGCCAGCAGCCCTCGTCCAAGCCGGACAGGTTGGACCTACGAGCAGTACTTC
CASSPRPSRTGWTYEQYF
>-|-|TRBJ2-2|TRBV2
TGTGCCAGCAGTGACCATGGAGGCAAACCCACCGGGGAGCTGTTTTTT
CASSDHGGKPTGELFF
>few|TRBD1|TRBJ1-6|TRBV28
TGTGCCAGCGGACCTTCACAGGGGAGGGCTGGCTTT
CASGPSQGRAGF
>few|-|TRBJ1-1|TRBV3-1
TGTGCCAGCAGCCAAGAAGGCGGGGCAGGGGTTTCTGAAGCTTTCTTT
CASSQEGGAGVSEAFF
>-|TRBD2|TRBJ2-3|TRBV28
TGTGCCAGCAGTGGACTAGCGGGAGAGCCCCGCACAGATACGCAGTATTTT
CASSGLAGEPRTDTQYF
>few|-|TRBJ1-1|TRBV20-1
TGCAGTGGCCAGGGAGGAACTGAAGCTTTCTTT
CSGQGGTEAFF
>many|-|TRBJ2-1|TRBV9
TGTGCCAGCAGCGTAGCCCAGAGTAGCTCCTACAATGAGCAGTTCTTC
CASSVAQSSSYNEQFF
>-|TRBD1|TRBJ1-6|TRBV12-3/TRBV12-4
TGTGCCAGCAGTCCTCCGGGACAGGCTGTCGCGGCCCTCCACTTT
CASSPPGQAVAALHF
>many|-|TRBJ1-5|TRBV12-5
TGTGCTAGTGGTTTGGTAGAATTAACTCTTGGGGGGATGTGGAGTCAGCCCCAGCATTTT
CASGLVELTLGGMWSQPQHF
>-|-|TRBJ2-6|TRBV2
TGTGCCAGCAGTGAGGGCCCGCCTGGGGCCAACGTCCTGACTTTC
CASSEGPPGANVLTF
>many|-|TRBJ2-5|TRBV10-2
TGCGCCAGCCGTAGTGAGACCCAGTACTTC
CASRSETQYF
>few|-|TRBJ2-1|TRBV20-1
TGCAGTGCTAGACACCGGGCCAAGGGGGGGAATGAGCAGTTCTTC
CSARHRAKGGNEQFF
>few|TRBD2|TRBJ2-1|TRBV9
TGTGCCAGCAGCGTCACGGGGGGACTAGATAAGGGTGAGCAGTTCTTC
CASSVTGGLDKGEQFF
>-|-|TRBJ1-2|TRBV5-4
TGTGCCAGCACGTACTTCGTACCAGGAAAGACCTATGGCTGCACCTTC
CASTYFVPGKTYGCTF
>many|-|TRBJ1-5|TRBV2
TGTGCCATACGGGGAAAACAGCCCCAGCATTTT
CAIRGKQPQHF
>many|TRBD2|TRBJ2-7|TRBV13
TGTGCCAGCAGTTCGCGACTAGCGGGCCACGAGCAGTACTTC
CASSSRLAGHEQYF
>many|-|TRBJ2-3|TRBV19
TGTGCCAGTAGTGGGCCGGACTCAGATACGCAGTATTTT
CASSGPDSDTQYF
>many|-|TRBJ1-2|TRBV6-6
TGTGCCGGGGACGGGGGGTTGTATGGCTACACCTTC
CAGDGGLYGYTF
>many|TRBD1|TRBJ2-5|TRBV5-8
TGTGCCAGCAGCTTGGGGGGGACAGACCAAGAGACCCAGTACTTC
CASSLGGTDQETQYF
>many|-|TRBJ1-1|TRBV14
TGTGCCAGCAGCCAAGTAATGGGGGGGGTCACACAGGTTAACACTGAAGCTTTCTTT
CASSQVMGGVTQVNTEAFF
>many|-|TRBJ2-3|TRBV19
TGTGCCAGTAGTATAGAAAACAGGGACGCAGATACGCAGTATTTT
CASSIENRDADTQYF
>many|-|TRBJ2-2|TRBV30
TGTGCCTGGAGTGTACTGGCAGGGACCGGGGAGCTGTTTTTT
CAWSVLAGTGELFF
>many|TRBD1|TRBJ1-5|TRBV12-3/TRBV12-4
TGTGCCAGCAGCCAGACAGGGAAGGGCAATCAGCCCCAGCATTTT
CASSQTGKGNQPQHF
>many|-|TRBJ2-7|TRBV27
TGTGCCAGCAGTCTCCGACTCAGGGACATCGAGCAGTACTTC
CASSLRLRDIEQYF
>few|TRBD2|TRBJ2-1|TRBV27
TGTGCCAGCAGTTTAGCCTCGGGACTAGCAAATGAGCAGTTCTTC
CASSLASGLANEQFF
>many|-|TRBJ1-2|TRBV5-1
TGCGCCAGCAGCCCAGATTACTATGGCTACACCTTC
CASSPDYYGYTF
>many|-|TRBJ2-3|TRBV21-1
TGTGCCAGCAGAAAGGATATAGCTACAGTCATGCAAGATACGCAGTATTTT
CASRKDIATVMQDTQYF
>many|-|TRBJ1-2|TRBV24-1
TGTGCCACCAGTTCGTCGATTAGTACCAGAAAGACCTATGGCTACACCTTC
CATSSSISTRKTYGYTF
>-|-|TRBJ2-3|TRBV5-1
TGCGCCAGCAGCCCCGACGCGAGAGGAGATACGCAGTATTTT
CASSPDARGDTQYF
>many|-|TRBJ1-1|TRBV27
TGTGCCAGCAGTTTGAGGCAGGAAGGCCTCCGGAACACTGAAGCTTTCTTT
CASSLRQEGLRNTEAFF
>-|TRBD1|TRBJ1-1|TRBV9
TGTGCCAGCAGCTCGACAGGGGGGGGGTACACTGAAGCTTTCTTT
CASSSTGGGYTEAFF
>many|TRBD2|TRBJ2-1|TRBV2
TGTGCCTTTCAATTGAGGGGCGGGAGGGCCATTAAGCAGTTCTTC
CAFQLRGGRAIKQFF
>many|TRBD1|TRBJ2-7|TRBV30
TGTGCCTGGAGATTCGGACAGGGTAGGCCCGAGCAGTACTTC
CAWRFGQGRPEQYF
>many|TRBD1|TRBJ1-6|TRBV5-4
TGTGCCAGCAGCTTGGAACAGGGGCCCTCTCCCTCCTATAATTCACCCCTCCACTTT
CASSLEQGPSPSYNSPLHF
>many|TRBD1|TRBJ2-5|TRBV27
TGTGCCAGCAGTAGCCTCCGGGACAGGAGGGAGACCCAGTACTTC
CASSSLRDRRETQYF
>-|TRBD2|TRBJ2-5|TRBV18
TGTGCCAGCTCACCCCGACTAGCGGGACAAGAGACCCAGTACTTC
CASSPRLAGQETQYF
>-|TRBD1|TRBJ1-1|TRBV5-1
TGCGCCAGCAGCGCCGGGACAGGATTGAACACTGAAGCTTTCTTT
CASSAGTGLNTEAFF
>many|-|TRBJ1-2|TRBV7-5
-
CISVPETPAEVGKTYGYTF